Given below is one T cell receptor (beta chain) in context. What it binds is unknown. The CDR3 has 17 amino acids. Deletions cut 4 bases from V and 2 bases from J, with 20 bases between. Germline lookup yields CDR1 LGHNA and CDR2 YNFKEQ. A multiplex PCR was run with 60 Vbeta primers and 13 Jbeta primers. Method: immunoSEQ multiplex PCR; TCRdb's copy keeps in-frame clones and lacks some. Of about 120,000 clones in the sample, 67% were seen once. This sample was taken from a study of cytomegalovirus exposure and HLA in healthy donors. General observations from the study: Among TCR beta chains, those listed as cytomegalovirus-associated numbered 164. The classifier, whose performance was assessed in both the original and validation cohorts, reportedly diagnosed cytomegalovirus status with high specificity and sensitivity. A few V segments could not be told apart, such as TRBV6-2 and TRBV6-3, and were left out.

The sample consisted of PBMCs. This receptor was obtained from a man between 18 and 35 years old in good health and CMV-seropositive. The gene calls are TRBV4-2 and TRBJ2-5, with D uncertain. CDR3 sequence: CASSPIPPTTGQETQYF. The CDR3 DNA reads as TGTGCCAGCAGCCCCATACCACCAACGACTGGACAAGAGACCCAGTACTTC.